Shown below are 27 T cell receptor beta chains from a single sample sequenced in a study of T cell responses to AZD1222 COVID-19 vaccine. Clones were read by immunoSEQ multiplex PCR, and TCRdb kept only the in-frame ones, dropping some. The sample includes 96,000 or so clones, around 89% of them seen just once. This specimen consisted of peripheral blood, obtained on day 0 of AZD1222 vaccination. These receptors all stem from an adult in good health.

The chain joins TRBV9 to TRBJ2-7; D not certain. Trimming shortened V by 3 bases and J by 7 bases, and 14 bases separated the two germline ends. The CDR3 has 13 residues. CDR1 is SGDLS, CDR2 YYNGEE, per germline. CDR3 residues: CASSGTGLSEQYF. As DNA, the CDR3 is TGTGCCAGCAGCGGCACCGGGTTGAGTGAGCAGTACTTC.

The chain employs TRBV7-2 and TRBJ1-2; 7 bases map to TRBD1. This CDR3 spans 13 amino acids. Germline V gene data show CDR1 as SGHTA and CDR2 as FQGNSA. The V gene end was trimmed by 11 bases and the J gene end by 4 bases; junction bases not matched to a gene: 10. CDR3 region: CALGGQPLYGYTF. The CDR3 region has the DNA TGTGCCCTGGGGGGACAGCCTCTCTATGGCTACACCTTC. Variable domain in full (rest from reference TRBV7-2 and TRBJ1-2): GAGVSQSPSNKVTEKGKDVELRCDPISGHTALYWYRQSLGQGLEFLIYFQGNSAPDKSGLPSDRFSAERTGGSVSTLTIQRTQQEDSAVYLCALGGQPLYGYTFGSGTRLTVV.

This clone turned up a few times. The V call is TRBV29-1, the J call TRBJ1-3, with 7 positions matching TRBD1. J gave up 12 bases and V 4 bases, and 12 bases lay outside the gene matches. This CDR3 comprises 13 residues. The germline V gene has CDR1 SQVTM and CDR2 ANQGSEA. Here the CDR3 DNA reads TGCAGCGTTGTTGAGGGGGCCGGCGGAAACATATATTTT. Protein product: CSVVEGAGGNIYF.

This chain joins TRBV28 and TRBJ2-5; D not certain. Looked up from germline, CDR1 is MDHEN and CDR2 is SYDVKM. The V and J ends lost 6 bases and 4 bases respectively, with 12 bases between them. The CDR3 spans 13 residues. CDR3 amino acids: CASRRTQAETQYF. The CDR3 nucleotides are TGTGCCAGCAGGAGGACCCAAGCAGAGACCCAGTACTTC.

The chain recombines TRBV7-2 with TRBJ1-2; tentatively, D is TRBD1 (6 bases). There are 16 residues in the CDR3. Between the trimmed V and J ends, which lost 4 bases and 4 bases, there was a span of 19 bases. Germline values: CDR1 SGHTA, CDR2 FQGNSA. Written as DNA, the CDR3 is TGTGCCAGCAGCTCCGGTAGTAGGACAGCCGCCTATGGCTACACCTTC. The encoded protein is CASSSGSRTAAYGYTF.

The chain uses TRBV7-2 and TRBJ2-7; possible D gene TRBD1, 5 bases. CDR3 length: 15 amino acids. V was clipped by 2 bases and J by 0 bases, with 11 bases between them. CDR1 and CDR2 (germline): SGHTA, FQGNSA. CDR3 coding DNA: TGTGCCAGCAGCTTAAAGACAGAAAGCTCCTACGAGCAGTACTTC. Its translation is CASSLKTESSYEQYF.

J is TRBJ2-7 and V is TRBV2; the D gene is possibly TRBD2 (5 bases). The CDR3 loop spans 19 amino acids. The V and J ends lost 7 bases and 3 bases respectively, with 31 bases between them. Per the germline V gene, CDR1 is SNHLY and CDR2 is FYNNEI. The CDR3 loop is CASTNPFLGAQTAIYEQYF. In nucleotides, the CDR3 is TGTGCCAGCACGAACCCATTTTTGGGAGCACAAACAGCCATCTACGAGCAGTACTTC.

The chain recombines TRBV5-6 with TRBJ1-1, with D perhaps TRBD1 (5 bases). The V gene's germline CDR1 is SGHDT and CDR2 YYEEEE. Trimming took off 2 bases at V and 6 bases at J, with 20 bases between the two ends. There are 16 residues in the CDR3. The CDR3 bases are TGTGCCAGCAGCTTCCTATCGCCCGGGGGATCGGCTGAAGCTTTCTTT. It codes for CASSFLSPGGSAEAFF.

The chain employs TRBV6-6 and TRBJ2-5; perhaps TRBD1 as D (5 bases). The CDR3 has 14 amino acids. The V end lost 0 bases, the J end lost 1 base, and 6 bases lay between the germline ends. Germline V gives CDR1 MNHNY, CDR2 SVGAGI (reference sequence). CDR3 coding DNA: TGTGCCAGCAGTTACTCGACAGCCCAAGAGACCCAGTACTTC. Encoded protein: CASSYSTAQETQYF.

The rearrangement links TRBV9 to TRBJ1-1; 10 nucleotides align to TRBD1. V was pared by 3 bases and J by 7 bases, with 9 bases of the junction left unmatched. Germline assignment: CDR1 SGDLS and CDR2 YYNGEE. The CDR3 consists of 15 residues. DNA of the CDR3: TGTGCCAGCAGCGCTTCCGGGACAGGGGATGGTGAAGCTTTCTTT. It yields the protein CASSASGTGDGEAFF.

The chain carries TRBV20-1 and TRBJ1-1, with no clear D. V was cut by 3 bases and J by 11 bases, with 13 bases left in between. The CDR3 sequence is 11 residues long. Germline V gene data show CDR1 as DFQATT and CDR2 as SNEGSKA (reference sequence). The CDR3 region has the DNA TGCAGTGCTAGTGATCGGTTGAGGGCTTTCTTT. As protein: CSASDRLRAFF.

The chain employs TRBV30 and TRBJ2-1, with 11 positions matching TRBD2. Germline V lookup: CDR1 GTSNPN, CDR2 SVGIG (reference sequence). This CDR3 comprises 17 residues. The trim removed 0 bases at V and 5 bases at J, leaving 9 bases unmatched. The DNA for the CDR3 is TGTGCCTGGAGTGTAGGAATGACTAGCGGGGCTCACAATGAGCAGTTCTTC. Its protein is CAWSVGMTSGAHNEQFF.

The genes are TRBV3-1 (or the pseudogene TRBV3-2) and TRBJ2-7; TRBD2 might be the D (5 bases). Trimming removed 8 bases from V and 6 bases from J, with 14 bases in between. This CDR3 comprises 12 residues. CDR1 is LGHDT, CDR2 YNNKEL, per germline (reference sequence). The CDR3 coding sequence is TGTGCCAGCTCAAGAGCGGAGTCCGAGCAGTACTTC. Its protein is CASSRAESEQYF.

The chain links TRBV5-1 to TRBJ2-3, with D perhaps TRBD1 or TRBD2 (6 bases each). Trimming took off 7 bases at V and 3 bases at J, with 21 bases between the two ends. Looked up from germline, CDR1 is SGHRS and CDR2 is YFSETQ. The CDR3 has 16 amino acids. The CDR3 DNA sequence: TGCGCCAGCTCAAGGGGGGAACAGGGACCGACAGATACGCAGTATTTT. Amino acid sequence: CASSRGEQGPTDTQYF.

V and J are TRBV3-1 (or the pseudogene TRBV3-2) and TRBJ2-1; 8 bases align to TRBD2. The junction had 1 base not matched to a gene; V was cut back by 3 bases and J by 6 bases. The CDR3 runs 13 residues. Germline CDR1 LGHDT, CDR2 YNNKEL (reference sequence). The CDR3 is CASSHLAGNEQFF. The DNA of the CDR3 is TGTGCCAGCAGCCACCTAGCGGGCAATGAGCAGTTCTTC.

The chain uses TRBV2 and TRBJ2-3, with 9 bases matching TRBD1. CDR1 and CDR2 (germline): SNHLY, FYNNEI. The length of the CDR3 is 16 residues. The V gene end was trimmed by 6 bases and the J gene end by 3 bases; junction bases not matched to a gene: 10. The CDR3 DNA reads as TGTGCCAGCAGACCACCGGGACAGGGCGAAACAGATACGCAGTATTTT. This codes for CASRPPGQGETDTQYF. Full variable domain (missing parts from reference TRBV2 and TRBJ2-3): EPEVTQTPSHQVTQMGQEVILRCVPISNHLYFYWYRQILGQKVEFLVSFYNNEISEKSEIFDDQFSVERPDGSNFTLKIRSTKLEDSAMYFCASRPPGQGETDTQYFGPGTRLTVL.

The V gene is TRBV5-6, the J gene TRBJ1-3; tentatively, D is TRBD1 (6 bases). This CDR3 has 16 amino acids. Germline loops: CDR1 SGHDT, CDR2 YYEEEE. Trimming took 8 bases from V and 6 from J, leaving 24 bases between them. The chain's CDR3 is CASTGGTSLPTNTIYF. CDR3 sequence (DNA): TGTGCCAGTACGGGGGGGACATCCCTGCCTACAAACACCATATATTTT.

The chain is built from TRBV3-1 (or the pseudogene TRBV3-2) and TRBJ1-2; TRBD1 might be the D (6 bases). The CDR3 is made up of 13 amino acids. Per germline, CDR1 LGHDT and CDR2 YNNKEL (reference sequence). The V and J ends lost 1 base and 7 bases respectively, with 10 bases between them. CDR3 protein: CASSQAGAAGYTF. CDR3 in DNA: TGTGCCAGCAGCCAAGCAGGGGCAGCTGGCTACACCTTC.

The rearrangement uses TRBV3-1 (or the pseudogene TRBV3-2) and TRBJ2-7; D tentatively reads TRBD1 or TRBD2 (5 bases each). The CDR3 is 19 amino acids. Germline assignment: CDR1 LGHDT and CDR2 YNNKEL (reference sequence). V shed 2 bases and J shed 3 bases, with 26 bases lying between them. This CDR3 reads CASSQYSGRSRWALYEQYF. The CDR3 region has the DNA TGTGCCAGCAGCCAATACTCGGGACGGTCGAGATGGGCGCTCTACGAGCAGTACTTC.

The V gene is TRBV7-9, the J gene TRBJ2-2, with TRBD1 identical over 9 bases. Germline V gene data show CDR1 as SEHNR and CDR2 as FQNEAQ (reference sequence). This CDR3 has 15 residues. Germline trimming cut 5 bases from V and 5 bases from J; bases unmatched to any gene: 6. CDR3 residues: CASSARDRDTGELFF. Here the CDR3 DNA reads TGTGCCAGCAGCGCCCGGGACAGGGATACCGGGGAGCTGTTTTTT.

CDR3 sequence (DNA): TGTGCCAGCAGTGAGGTCGTGGCAGATGGGGCTCATGGCTACACCTTC. Its translation: CASSEVVADGAHGYTF. This sequence joins TRBV6-1 and TRBJ1-2; TRBD1 is a possible D gene (5 bases). CDR1 and CDR2 (germline): MNHNS, SASEGT. V lost 3 bases and J lost 6, with 20 bases in between. The CDR3 is 16 residues long.

This sequence joins TRBV4-2 and TRBJ2-1; D is unresolved. V shed 0 bases and J shed 6 bases, with 6 bases lying between them. The CDR3 runs to 13 residues. CDR1 LGHNA and CDR2 YNFKEQ come from the germline V gene. The CDR3 region has the DNA TGTGCCAGCAGCCAAGATTTCGGCAATGAGCAGTTCTTC. Translated: CASSQDFGNEQFF.

CDR3 DNA: TGCAGCGTTTTTCTAGCGAGCGGGGAGCTGTTTTTT. This sequence encodes CSVFLASGELFF. The chain joins TRBV29-1 to TRBJ2-2; D might be TRBD2 (6 bases). CDR1 and CDR2 from the germline V gene are SQVTM and ANQGSEA. The CDR3 sequence is 12 residues long. Deletions cut 5 bases from V and 7 bases from J, with 11 bases between.

The rearrangement uses TRBV5-1 and TRBJ1-3; TRBD1 aligns across 7 bases. The V gene end was trimmed by 6 bases and the J gene end by 4 bases; junction bases not matched to a gene: 1. This CDR3 region has 12 residues. Germline V gene sequence: CDR1 SGHRS, CDR2 YFSETQ. CDR3 region: CASKGQGNTIYF. DNA of the CDR3: TGCGCCAGCAAGGGACAGGGAAACACCATATATTTT.

The gene calls are TRBV11-2 and TRBJ2-1, with 8 bases matching TRBD2. From germline, CDR1 is SGHAT and CDR2 FQNNGV. V dropped 6 bases and J dropped 0; count of bases not matched to a gene: 10. The CDR3 totals 17 residues. The CDR3 coding sequence is TGTGCCAGCAGTCTTTGGCGGGGGGTCTCCTCCTACAATGAGCAGTTCTTC. This gives the protein CASSLWRGVSSYNEQFF.

The chain links TRBV6-6 to TRBJ1-6; 11 bases match TRBD1. CDR1 is MNHNY, CDR2 SVGAGI, per germline (reference sequence). V lost 0 bases to trimming and J lost 9 bases; unmatched junction nucleotides: 1. CDR3 length: 15 residues. In nucleotides, the CDR3 is TGTGCCAGCAGTTACTCCGGGACAGGGGGTTCACCCCTCCACTTT. The encoded protein is CASSYSGTGGSPLHF.

The chain links TRBV12-3 or TRBV12-4 to TRBJ1-2, with 7 nucleotides matching TRBD1. The V and J ends lost 5 bases and 7 bases, in that order; junction bases with no gene match: 7. The CDR3 runs 13 residues. Written as DNA, the CDR3 is TGTGCCAGCAGTAGGGACAGTCGTATTGGCTACACCTTC. It yields the protein CASSRDSRIGYTF.